These 14 T cell receptor beta chains were all obtained from the same sample, sequenced in a study of cytomegalovirus exposure and HLA in healthy donors. Use of 60 Vbeta and 13 Jbeta primers characterized the PCR. The repertoire was sequenced with immunoSEQ multiplex PCR; TCRdb's copy has only in-frame clones and lacks some. The table lists roughly 120,000 clones, 15% of them singletons, with over 1.5% in the top ten. The specimen was PBMCs. The receptors originated from a woman aged 18-30 years in good health and CMV-seronegative.

The V gene is TRBV6-4, the J gene TRBJ2-3; 9 bases map to TRBD1. The CDR3 is 13 residues long. Germline-derived CDR1 and CDR2 are MRHNA and SNTAGT. With V trimmed by 4 bases and J by 6 bases, 2 bases remained unmatched. CDR3 sequence: CASSVGQGDTQYF. The CDR3, as DNA: TGTGCCAGCAGTGTCGGACAGGGGGATACGCAGTATTTT.

This chain joins TRBV7-8 and TRBJ1-3, with 8 bases that match TRBD1. The germline V gene has CDR1 SGHVS and CDR2 FQNEAQ. The CDR3 runs to 16 residues. V shed 5 bases, J shed 7 bases, and the junction held 13 bases outside the gene matches. DNA of the CDR3: TGTGCCAGCAGCCTCCCAGGGGGCCTATTGGGGAACACCATATATTTT. Amino acids: CASSLPGGLLGNTIYF.

The V gene is TRBV14, the J gene TRBJ1-2; 7 nucleotides match TRBD1. V was pared by 3 bases and J by 8 bases, with 6 bases of the junction left unmatched. The CDR3 runs 13 residues. The germline CDR1 and CDR2 sequences are SGHDN and FVKESK. The CDR3 coding sequence is TGTGCCAGCAGCCAGGGAAGAGGGGGCGGCTACACCTTC. Protein sequence: CASSQGRGGGYTF.

This clone has just a few counts. The chain uses TRBV27 and TRBJ1-4, with D possibly matching TRBD1 (6 bases). The CDR3 spans 14 residues. The germline V gene has CDR1 MNHEY and CDR2 SMNVEV (reference sequence). The V and J ends lost 10 bases and 1 base respectively, with 13 bases between them. Written as DNA, the CDR3 is TGTGCCACAGGACAGTTAGGAACTAATGAAAAACTGTTTTTT. It is translated as CATGQLGTNEKLFF.

The chain has TRBV5-1 and TRBJ1-6; D not certain. The CDR3 covers 14 residues. Germline CDR1 SGHRS, CDR2 YFSETQ. Deletions cut 5 bases from V and 10 bases from J, with 16 bases between. DNA of the CDR3: TGCGCCAGCAGGGTCGAGGAAATGGAATCACCCCTCCACTTT. It is translated as CASRVEEMESPLHF.

The chain joins TRBV6-5 to TRBJ2-7; TRBD1 matches 8 bases. The V gene's germline CDR1 is MNHEY and CDR2 SVGAGI. This CDR3 is 14 amino acids long. Losses at the gene ends were 5 bases for V and 8 bases for J; bases not matched to a gene: 11. The CDR3 region is CASSTPGQVVKQYF. The CDR3 nucleotides read TGTGCCAGCAGTACTCCGGGACAGGTGGTAAAGCAGTACTTC.

The CDR3, as DNA: TGTGCCAGCTCTCGGGACAGGGTATCCGGGGCCAACGTCCTGACTTTC. Its translation is CASSRDRVSGANVLTF. The chain has TRBV9 and TRBJ2-6, with 9 nucleotides matching TRBD1. This CDR3 is built from 16 residues. Looked up from germline, CDR1 is SGDLS and CDR2 is YYNGEE. J gave up 4 bases and V 7 bases, and 9 bases lay outside the gene matches.

This clone was observed a handful of times. The genes are TRBV5-4 and TRBJ2-1; D not resolved. Trimming stripped 4 bases from V and 7 bases from J, with 21 bases between. The CDR3 covers 16 residues. Germline assignment: CDR1 SGHNT and CDR2 YYREEE (reference sequence). The CDR3 DNA follows: TGTGCCAGCAGCCCGCTTCCTACAGTCGTGGGTAATGAGCAGTTCTTC. Translated: CASSPLPTVVGNEQFF.

This clone has more than one count but fewer than ten. J is TRBJ1-2 and V is TRBV5-6, with TRBD1 matching over 7 bases. J lost 5 bases, V lost 5 bases, and 9 bases had no gene match. The CDR3 has 14 amino acids. CDR1 and CDR2 (germline): SGHDT, YYEEEE. CDR3 sequence (DNA): TGTGCCAGCAGGCCGGGACAGCCCCCGTATGGCTACACCTTC. Translated: CASRPGQPPYGYTF.

The chain combines TRBV5-4 with TRBJ1-4; 7 nucleotides match TRBD1. The V and J ends lost 4 bases and 6 bases, in that order; junction bases with no gene match: 9. Germline V gene sequence: CDR1 SGHNT, CDR2 YYREEE (reference sequence). CDR3 length: 15 amino acids. The CDR3 bases are TGTGCCAGCAGCGGGGACAGTCCCAAGGATGAAAAACTGTTTTTT. Its protein product is CASSGDSPKDEKLFF. Looking up the rest from reference TRBV5-4 and TRBJ1-4 gives the full variable domain: ETGVTQSPTHLIKTRGQQVTLRCSSQSGHNTVSWYQQALGQGPQFIFQYYREEENGRGNFPPRFSGLQFPNYSSELNVNALELDDSALYLCASSGDSPKDEKLFFGSGTQLSVL.

J is TRBJ2-1 and V is TRBV7-3, with 13 bases aligning to TRBD2. The CDR3 is 17 residues long. Germline CDR1 is SGHTA and CDR2 is FQGTGA. Trimming at V came to 6 bases and at J to 6 bases, leaving 11 bases not matched to a gene. The CDR3 protein is CASSPLSGTSGANEQFF. The CDR3 DNA reads TGTGCCAGCAGTCCTTTGTCCGGGACTAGCGGGGCCAATGAGCAGTTCTTC.

This clone was seen a handful of times. The chain combines TRBV2 with TRBJ2-7; 7 nucleotides align to TRBD1. The germline CDR1 and CDR2 sequences are SNHLY and FYNNEI. This CDR3 comprises 15 residues. V shed 4 bases and J 3 bases; nucleotides not matched to a gene: 9. The CDR3 DNA follows: TGTGCCAGCAGTGGTAAGGAGACAGGGTACTACGAGCAGTACTTC. Protein sequence: CASSGKETGYYEQYF. Supplemented by reference TRBV2 and TRBJ2-7, the full variable domain reads EPEVTQTPSHQVTQMGQEVILRCVPISNHLYFYWYRQILGQKVEFLVSFYNNEISEKSEIFDDQFSVERPDGSNFTLKIRSTKLEDSAMYFCASSGKETGYYEQYFGPGTRLTVT.

This clone was seen only a few times. The chain is built from TRBV5-5 and TRBJ1-2, with TRBD1 identical over 9 bases. The CDR3 totals 16 residues. V was pared by 4 bases and J by 0 bases, with 7 bases of the junction left unmatched. Germline V gene lookup returns CDR1 SGHKS and CDR2 YYEKEE (reference sequence). CDR3 sequence: CASSPPTGGTNYGYTF. CDR3 coding DNA: TGTGCCAGCAGCCCACCGACAGGGGGAACTAACTATGGCTACACCTTC.

This clone was seen a few times. The gene calls are TRBV7-3 and TRBJ2-3; tentative D call: TRBD2 (6 bases). The V end was cut by 1 base, the J end by 4 bases, with 21 bases between. The CDR3 length is 18 residues. CDR1 and CDR2 (germline): SGHTA, FQGTGA. This CDR3 reads CASSLRPLGSIGPDTQYF. In nucleotides, the CDR3 is TGTGCCAGCAGCTTAAGACCCCTCGGGAGTATTGGCCCAGATACGCAGTATTTT. Full variable domain (rest looked up from reference TRBV7-3 and TRBJ2-3): GAGVSQTPSNKVTEKGKYVELRCDPISGHTALYWYRQSLGQGPEFLIYFQGTGAADDSGLPNDRFFAVRPEGSVSTLKIQRTERGDSAVYLCASSLRPLGSIGPDTQYFGPGTRLTVL.